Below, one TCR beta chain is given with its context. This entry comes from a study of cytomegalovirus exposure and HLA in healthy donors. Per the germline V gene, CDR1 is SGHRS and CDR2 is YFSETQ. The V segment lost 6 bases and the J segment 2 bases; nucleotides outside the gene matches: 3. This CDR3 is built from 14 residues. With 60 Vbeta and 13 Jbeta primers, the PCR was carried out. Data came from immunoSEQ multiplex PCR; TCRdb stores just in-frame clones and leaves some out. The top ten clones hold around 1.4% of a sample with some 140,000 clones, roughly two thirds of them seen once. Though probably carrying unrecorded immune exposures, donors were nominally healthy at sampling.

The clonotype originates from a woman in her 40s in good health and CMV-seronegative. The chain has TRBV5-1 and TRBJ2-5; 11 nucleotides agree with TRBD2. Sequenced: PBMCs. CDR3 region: CASNLAGGQETQYF. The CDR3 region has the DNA TGCGCCAGCAACTTAGCGGGGGGGCAAGAGACCCAGTACTTC. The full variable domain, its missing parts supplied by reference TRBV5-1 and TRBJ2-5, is KAGVTQTPRYLIKTRGQQVTLSCSPISGHRSVSWYQQTPGQGLQFLFEYFSETQRNKGNFPGRFSGRQFSNSRSEMNVSTLELGDSALYLCASNLAGGQETQYFGPGTRLLVL.